These T cell receptor beta chains were read from a single sample in a study of blood T cell repertoires in COVID-19. The assay was immunoSEQ multiplex PCR, and TCRdb's table has in-frame clones only and misses some. This sample yields a few hundred thousand clones, of which approximately 87% are seen a single time; 6.2% belongs to the top ten. The sequencing sample was made of peripheral blood. Receptors originate from a man aged 60 to 75 with acute or convalescent COVID-19. Each CDR3 is given with its conserved first and last residue. Rows may omit the clone size; those that give it use once, few, many or a size class.

size: NA; J: TRBJ2-1; V: TRBV5-4; length: 14; CDR3: CASSLAGGNNEQFF
size: NA; J: TRBJ2-1; V: TRBV29-1; length: 15; CDR3: CSGRSSGSNLDEQFF
size: NA; J: TRBJ2-1; V: TRBV4-3; length: 17; CDR3: CASSQDQGQGLYNEQFF
size: NA; J: TRBJ1-4; V: TRBV4-3; length: 17; CDR3: CASSQDFGGFTNEKLFF
size: once; J: TRBJ1-3; V: TRBV7-8; length: 15; CDR3: CASSSSRVSGNTIYF
size: NA; J: TRBJ1-2; V: TRBV5-4; length: 13; CDR3: CASSPTGLYGYTF
size: NA; J: TRBJ2-2; V: TRBV7-2; length: 14; CDR3: CASSPAPITGELFF
size: NA; J: TRBJ2-1; V: TRBV3-1/TRBV3-2; length: 16; CDR3: CASSQVRTGVLHEQFF
size: NA; J: TRBJ2-3; V: TRBV30; length: 13; CDR3: CAWTSGSTDTQYF
size: NA; J: TRBJ2-2; V: TRBV7-7; length: 12; CDR3: CASSLDRGELFF
size: NA; J: TRBJ1-4; V: TRBV11-2; length: 12; CDR3: CASGGVAEKLFF
size: NA; J: TRBJ2-3; V: TRBV11-2; length: 14; CDR3: CASSGGVSTDTQYF
size: NA; J: TRBJ2-3; V: TRBV7-9; length: 15; CDR3: CASSLGTSITDTQYF
size: NA; J: TRBJ2-1; V: TRBV6-2/TRBV6-3; length: 16; CDR3: CASSTPGLAVFNEQFF
size: NA; J: TRBJ2-5; V: TRBV5-4; length: 16; CDR3: CASSFGLAGGGETQYF
size: NA; J: TRBJ1-6; V: TRBV2; length: 17; CDR3: CASSELTGVNYNSPLHF
size: NA; J: TRBJ2-7; V: TRBV7-2; length: 13; CDR3: CASSGQGGYEQYF
size: NA; J: TRBJ1-5; V: TRBV6-5; length: 13; CDR3: CASSHRGRQPQHF
size: NA; J: TRBJ1-5; V: TRBV28; length: 14; CDR3: CASRPDRDLQPQHF
size: NA; J: TRBJ1-1; V: TRBV28; length: 16; CDR3: CASRLQGALGYTEAFF
size: NA; J: TRBJ2-1; V: TRBV30; length: 14; CDR3: CAWSVLALSDEQFF
size: NA; J: TRBJ1-1; V: TRBV6-4; length: 13; CDR3: CASSIDRSAEAFF
size: once; J: TRBJ2-3; V: TRBV5-1; length: 15; CDR3: CASSLDNRVTDTQYF
size: many; J: TRBJ2-3; V: TRBV19; length: 14; CDR3: CASRPSGSSDTQYF
size: NA; J: TRBJ1-6; V: TRBV28; length: 18; CDR3: CASSEPKAGTGLYVGLHF
size: NA; J: TRBJ1-3; V: TRBV11-3; length: 19; CDR3: CASSPRNTMGTGARNTIYF
size: NA; J: TRBJ2-3; V: TRBV7-2; length: 17; CDR3: CASSRSGGVRSTDTQYF
size: NA; J: TRBJ1-2; V: TRBV5-4; length: 14; CDR3: CASKTSIPNYGYTF
size: few; J: TRBJ1-5; V: TRBV6-6; length: 15; CDR3: CASSLGQDRNQPQHF
size: few; J: TRBJ2-7; V: TRBV24-1; length: 16; CDR3: CATSDSTTGGSYEQYF
size: once; J: TRBJ2-3; V: TRBV11-1; length: 16; CDR3: CASSPTDSGRTDTQYF